The next 18 T cell receptor beta chains were all read from a single sample in a study of blood T cell repertoires in COVID-19. Method: immunoSEQ multiplex PCR; TCRdb's copy keeps in-frame clones and lacks some. The data contain 140,000 or so clones, roughly 89% of them singletons. The specimen sequenced was peripheral blood. All receptors come from a human donor in a cohort sampled during active COVID-19.

J is TRBJ1-1 and V is TRBV6-5, with TRBD1 as a possible D gene (6 bases). CDR3 length: 15 amino acids. Looked up from germline, CDR1 is MNHEY and CDR2 is SVGAGI. Trimming took off 6 bases at V and 0 bases at J, with 14 bases between the two ends. CDR3 in amino acids: CASRSRDMLNTEAFF. As DNA, the CDR3 is TGTGCCAGCAGGTCCCGGGACATGTTGAACACTGAAGCTTTCTTT.

The rearrangement joins TRBV6-2 or TRBV6-3 to TRBJ2-7; D possibly corresponds to TRBD1 (6 bases). The CDR3 has 16 amino acids. Trimming stripped 2 bases from V and 3 bases from J, with 17 bases between. CDR1 and CDR2 (germline): MNHEY, SVGEGT. For the CDR3, the DNA is TGTGCCAGCAGTTACAGTACAGGGTTATTCGGCTACGAGCAGTACTTC. Translation gives CASSYSTGLFGYEQYF.

The chain joins TRBV19 to TRBJ2-1, with D perhaps matching TRBD1 (5 bases). The CDR3 covers 13 residues. The germline CDR1 and CDR2 sequences are LNHDA and SQIVND (reference sequence). The V gene lost 7 bases and the J gene lost 4 bases, with 11 bases spanning the gap. The DNA for the CDR3 is TGTGCCAGTACTAAAGACAGATACAATGAGCAGTTCTTC. Protein sequence: CASTKDRYNEQFF.

The chain combines TRBV15 with TRBJ2-5, with D uncertain. Deletions cut 0 bases from V and 6 bases from J, with 5 bases between. The CDR3 length is 12 residues. The germline CDR1 and CDR2 sequences are LNHNV and YYDKDF (reference sequence). The CDR3: CATSRDWQTQYF. CDR3 coding DNA: TGTGCCACCAGCAGAGATTGGCAGACCCAGTACTTC. Complete variable domain (other parts from reference TRBV15 and TRBJ2-5): DAMVIQNPRYQVTQFGKPVTLSCSQTLNHNVMYWYQQKSSQAPKLLFHYYDKDFNNEADTPDNFQSRRPNTSFCFLDIRSPGLGDTAMYLCATSRDWQTQYFGPGTRLLVL.

The gene calls are TRBV7-6 and TRBJ2-7; 11 bases fit TRBD1. V trimming: 3 bases; J trimming: 6 bases; junction bases outside the gene matches: 7. The germline gives CDR1 SGHVS, CDR2 FNYEAQ. The length of the CDR3 is 15 residues. As DNA, the CDR3 is TGTGCCAGCAGCTTGGGTTCCGGGACAGGGGGCGAGCAGTACTTC. Translation: CASSLGSGTGGEQYF.

The V and J genes are TRBV10-3 and TRBJ1-5; 8 bases map to TRBD1. V lost 4 bases and J lost 2; bases outside the gene matches: 1. The CDR3 is 14 residues long. Per germline, CDR1 ENHRY and CDR2 SYGVKD. The CDR3 protein is CAISADRGNQPQHF. The CDR3 nucleotides are TGTGCCATCAGTGCGGACAGGGGCAATCAGCCCCAGCATTTT.

This chain links TRBV5-1 with TRBJ1-1, with D maybe TRBD1 (5 bases). The CDR3 loop spans 12 amino acids. The V end lost 6 bases, the J end lost 1 base, and 7 bases lay between the germline ends. Germline V CDR1 and CDR2: SGHRS, YFSETQ. The CDR3 DNA is TGCGCCAGCACCGGGGGGAACACTGAAGCTTTCTTT. It specifies CASTGGNTEAFF.

This chain links TRBV19 with TRBJ2-5, with 7 bases fitting TRBD1. V gave up 4 bases and J gave up 5 bases; unmatched junction bases: 4. This CDR3 region has 13 residues. The germline V gene encodes CDR1 LNHDA and CDR2 SQIVND (reference sequence). For the CDR3, the DNA is TGTGCCAGTAGTACCGACAGGGAGGAGACCCAGTACTTC. Protein sequence: CASSTDREETQYF.

V gene TRBV6-6 combines with J gene TRBJ1-6; D perhaps matches TRBD1 (6 bases). V lost 5 bases, J lost 0 bases, and 11 bases lay in between. This CDR3 has 16 residues. Germline loops: CDR1 MNHNY, CDR2 SVGAGI (reference sequence). The CDR3 coding sequence is TGTGCCAGCAGTACACAGGACAGCTCCTATAATTCACCCCTCCACTTT. It encodes CASSTQDSSYNSPLHF.

V is TRBV3-1 (or the pseudogene TRBV3-2) and J is TRBJ2-7; tentative D call: TRBD1 (6 bases). The CDR3 covers 15 residues. CDR1 is LGHDT and CDR2 is YNNKEL in the germline V gene (reference sequence). Deletions cut 5 bases from V and 5 bases from J, with 19 bases between. The CDR3 DNA follows: TGTGCCAGCAGCAACAGGGCCTATTTAGCCCACGAGCAGTACTTC. Protein product: CASSNRAYLAHEQYF.

This chain connects TRBV5-4 to TRBJ1-2, with TRBD1 identical over 7 bases. The CDR3 runs 13 residues. Germline CDR1 and CDR2: SGHNT and YYREEE (reference sequence). V dropped 0 bases and J dropped 8; count of bases not matched to a gene: 4. CDR3 bases: TGTGCCAGCAGCTTGGGACAGGGATTCGGCTACACCTTC. Its translation is CASSLGQGFGYTF. Based on the CDR3 plus reference TRBV5-4 and TRBJ1-2, the full variable domain is ETGVTQSPTHLIKTRGQQVTLRCSSQSGHNTVSWYQQALGQGPQFIFQYYREEENGRGNFPPRFSGLQFPNYSSELNVNALELDDSALYLCASSLGQGFGYTFGSGTRLTVV.

This chain links TRBV5-1 with TRBJ1-1; D is ambiguous. This CDR3 comprises 22 residues. V dropped 4 bases and J dropped 1 base, with 35 bases sitting between them. Germline V lookup: CDR1 SGHRS, CDR2 YFSETQ. The CDR3 bases are TGCGCCAGCAGCCCAACAACAACCACCGGAACGGTGGGCCCTACCGGGAACACTGAAGCTTTCTTT. Translated, it gives CASSPTTTTGTVGPTGNTEAFF.

This chain links TRBV3-1 (or the pseudogene TRBV3-2) with TRBJ1-1; a weak D match, TRBD1 (5 bases). There are 15 residues in the CDR3. V lost 3 bases and J lost 4, with 15 bases in between. The germline V gene has CDR1 LGHDT and CDR2 YNNKEL (reference sequence). DNA for the CDR3: TGTGCCAGCAGCCATGAACCCCAGGGAGGCACTGAAGCTTTCTTT. It codes for CASSHEPQGGTEAFF.

The V call is TRBV7-3, the J call TRBJ1-1; TRBD1 matches at 9 bases. Germline V gene data show CDR1 as SGHTA and CDR2 as FQGTGA. J was trimmed by 1 base and V by 5 bases; bases with no gene match: 17. The CDR3 runs 19 residues. Here the CDR3 DNA reads TGTGCCAGCAGCCTTTCCGGGACAGGGAACATTCGTACGAACACTGAAGCTTTCTTT. Its protein is CASSLSGTGNIRTNTEAFF.

This clone was counted once. V and J are TRBV11-2 and TRBJ1-1; 8 nucleotides match TRBD1. Germline V lookup: CDR1 SGHAT, CDR2 FQNNGV. The CDR3 sequence is 15 residues long. With 3 bases clipped from V and 5 bases from J, the junction kept 8 bases outside the gene matches. The CDR3, as DNA: TGTGCCAGCAGCTTCGATCAGGGGGCGCAGACTGAAGCTTTCTTT. It yields the protein CASSFDQGAQTEAFF.

The chain uses TRBV5-1 and TRBJ1-1; the match to TRBD1 covers 9 bases. With 0 bases clipped from V and 2 bases from J, the junction kept 2 bases outside the gene matches. The germline V gene has CDR1 SGHRS and CDR2 YFSETQ. The CDR3 spans 15 residues. CDR3 coding DNA: TGCGCCAGCAGCTTGGGGGGACAGGGTAACACTGAAGCTTTCTTT. The encoded protein is CASSLGGQGNTEAFF.

DNA of the CDR3: TGTGCCAGCAGCGTAACTAGCGGGACGGGCGGAAGAGAGACCCAGTACTTC. The encoded protein is CASSVTSGTGGRETQYF. V is TRBV9 and J is TRBJ2-5; 10 bases match TRBD2. Unmatched junction bases numbered 10, after V lost 1 base and J lost 4 bases. Germline values: CDR1 SGDLS, CDR2 YYNGEE. CDR3 size: 17 residues.

The rearrangement joins TRBV5-1 to TRBJ1-4; D call uncertain. The CDR3 is 14 amino acids. Germline assignment: CDR1 SGHRS and CDR2 YFSETQ. V was shortened by 0 bases and J by 7 bases, with 10 bases between the two germline ends. The CDR3 DNA follows: TGCGCCAGCAGCTTGGCCCTAGGCGGTGAAAAACTGTTTTTT. It translates to CASSLALGGEKLFF.